These T cell receptor beta chains were read from a single sample in a study of T cells after yellow fever vaccination. TCRdb recomputed calls from the 5' RACE reads with MiXCR, one row per CDR3 protein. The profile shows around 590,000 distinct CDR3 sequences, 9% to 15% of them singletons. Material: PBMCs, obtained on the day of the yellow fever booster vaccination. The receptors originated from a man aged 25 to 40 who received the YFV17D yellow fever vaccine. Both conserved end residues are part of each CDR3. D genes are given only for firm matches. Clone size is stated in some rows and not others, as once, few, many or a class when expanded.

TRBJ1-5	NA	TRBV20-1	few	CSADPVGGGFSNQPQHF	TGCAGTGCCGATCCGGTGGGTGGGGGCTTTAGCAATCAGCCCCAGCATTTT
TRBJ2-7	TRBD2	TRBV3-1	NA	CASSRLAGTNEQYF	TGTGCCAGCAGCCGACTAGCGGGAACCAACGAGCAGTACTTC
TRBJ2-7	NA	TRBV5-1	many	CASKDGGYEQYF	TGCGCCAGCAAGGACGGGGGTTACGAGCAGTACTTC
TRBJ1-2	NA	TRBV5-4	NA	CASSPQTGPGGGYTF	TGTGCCAGCAGCCCCCAAACCGGACCGGGGGGGGGCTACACCTTC
TRBJ2-5	TRBD2	TRBV20-1	few	CSARPWGLGSPQYF	TGCAGTGCTAGACCTTGGGGACTAGGAAGTCCCCAGTACTTC
TRBJ2-2	NA	TRBV6-7	NA	CASFRGDNTGELFF	TGTGCCAGCTTCAGAGGGGATAACACCGGGGAGCTGTTTTTT
TRBJ2-2	NA	TRBV7-2	NA	CASSLYVGELFF	TGTGCCAGCAGCTTGTACGTTGGGGAGCTGTTTTTT
TRBJ2-3	NA	TRBV5-1	many	CASSIQDKSTDTQYF	TGCGCCAGCTCCATCCAGGACAAGAGCACAGATACGCAGTATTTT
TRBJ2-3	NA	TRBV6-1	few	CASGRKATSTDTQYF	TGTGCCAGCGGCCGGAAAGCTACTAGCACAGATACGCAGTATTTT
TRBJ2-1	NA	TRBV10-3	many	CAISESGPLGTEQFF	TGTGCCATCAGTGAGTCGGGACCCCTCGGAACTGAGCAGTTCTTC
TRBJ2-2	NA	TRBV28	few	CASAIGRSLGELFF	TGTGCCAGCGCGATTGGGAGATCACTCGGGGAGCTGTTTTTT
TRBJ2-2	NA	TRBV19	NA	CASSGGKTNTGELFF	TGTGCCAGTAGTGGGGGAAAGACTAACACCGGGGAGCTGTTTTTT
TRBJ1-5	NA	TRBV5-8	NA	CASSLGAVSNQPQHF	TGTGCCAGCAGCTTGGGTGCGGTAAGCAATCAGCCCCAGCATTTT
TRBJ1-1	NA	TRBV29-1	NA	CMSPGGAMNTEAFF	TGCATGTCCCCTGGCGGTGCCATGAACACTGAAGCTTTCTTT
TRBJ1-5	NA	TRBV12-3/TRBV12-4	few	CASTSAQGGQPQHF	TGTGCCAGCACCTCGGCCCAGGGCGGTCAGCCCCAGCATTTT
TRBJ1-2	NA	TRBV7-9	NA	CASSHETLRGDGYTF	TGTGCCAGCAGCCACGAGACACTCCGAGGAGACGGCTACACCTTC
TRBJ1-2	NA	TRBV6-1	once	CASSPSLLGGYTF	TGTGCCAGCAGCCCTAGTTTACTGGGCGGCTACACCTTC
TRBJ2-3	NA	TRBV7-9	NA	CASSLMPDTQYF	TGTGCCAGCAGCTTAATGCCAGATACGCAGTATTTT
TRBJ2-7	NA	TRBV15	NA	CATSMDSYEQYF	TGTGCCACCAGTATGGACTCCTACGAGCAGTACTTC
TRBJ1-1	NA	TRBV7-9	NA	CASSLFRATWGNTEAFF	TGTGCCAGCAGCTTATTCCGGGCCACCTGGGGGAACACTGAAGCTTTCTTT
TRBJ1-3	NA	TRBV27	NA	CASSPRGPRGSSGNTIYF	TGTGCCAGCAGTCCCCGGGGTCCCCGGGGGAGCTCTGGAAACACCATATATTTT
TRBJ2-5	NA	TRBV6-2/TRBV6-3	few	CASKDPPPETQYF	TGTGCCAGCAAGGATCCGCCCCCAGAGACCCAGTACTTC
TRBJ2-2	TRBD1	TRBV6-2/TRBV6-3	NA	CASSYLGTANTGELFF	TGTGCCAGCAGTTACCTCGGGACAGCGAACACCGGGGAGCTGTTTTTT